A single sample gave rise to the 18 T cell receptor beta chains below, sequenced in a study of T-cell memory formation after mild COVID-19. MiXCR, run by TCRdb on the 5' RACE reads, gives a single entry per CDR3 protein. This sample has about 260,000 distinct CDR3 sequences; under 8.5% occur once, and the top ten carry approximately 23%. The sequenced sample consisted of PBMCs or a T cell subset sorted from them (not recorded which). These receptors originate from a man between 18 and 29 years old who had mild COVID-19 (a few samples of this study predate the infection). Cell type and time point are not known.

The rearrangement joins TRBV2 to TRBJ1-1; D remains ambiguous. This CDR3 has 10 residues. Trimming shortened V by 11 bases and J by 11 bases, and 15 bases separated the two germline ends. Looked up from germline, CDR1 is SNHLY and CDR2 is FYNNEI. Here the CDR3 DNA reads TGTGCCTTCCTTGGAAGGAGGGCTTTCTTT. Protein product: CAFLGRRAFF. The variable domain in full, completed from reference TRBV2 and TRBJ1-1, reads EPEVTQTPSHQVTQMGQEVILRCVPISNHLYFYWYRQILGQKVEFLVSFYNNEISEKSEIFDDQFSVERPDGSNFTLKIRSTKLEDSAMYFCAFLGRRAFFGQGTRLTVV.

The chain carries TRBV5-6 and TRBJ1-2, with D hard to call. Germline CDR1 is SGHDT and CDR2 is YYEEEE. The CDR3 extends over 12 amino acids. The V end was cut by 4 bases, the J end by 7 bases, with 11 bases between. The CDR3 reads CASSQDYCGYTF. The CDR3 DNA sequence: TGTGCCAGCAGCCAGGACTACTGTGGCTACACCTTC.

The chain links TRBV7-9 to TRBJ1-2; TRBD1 agrees at 7 bases. V trimming: 4 bases; J trimming: 2 bases; junction bases outside the gene matches: 10. CDR1 is SEHNR and CDR2 is FQNEAQ in the germline V gene (reference sequence). The CDR3 is 16 amino acids. The CDR3 bases are TGTGCCAGCAGCTCTATGGCATCGGACAGGAACTATGGCTACACCTTC. Its translation: CASSSMASDRNYGYTF.

This clonotype was counted only a few times. This rearrangement joins TRBV4-2 to TRBJ1-6; 8 bases map to TRBD1. The CDR3 loop spans 18 amino acids. The junction had 16 bases not matched to a gene; V was cut back by 2 bases and J by 10 bases. Germline V gene lookup returns CDR1 LGHNA and CDR2 YNFKEQ. The CDR3 sequence is CASSQYLSKGTGPSPLHF. The CDR3 bases are TGTGCCAGCAGCCAATATCTGAGTAAGGGGACAGGACCCTCACCCCTCCACTTT.

The chain employs TRBV5-1 and TRBJ1-6; perhaps TRBD1 as D (5 bases). The V gene's germline CDR1 is SGHRS and CDR2 YFSETQ. The V end was cut by 0 bases, the J end by 7 bases, with 11 bases between. The CDR3 contains 15 residues. The CDR3 is CASSLDGRANSPLHF. Written as DNA, the CDR3 is TGCGCCAGCAGCTTGGATGGCAGGGCGAATTCACCCCTCCACTTT.

V and J are TRBV5-5 and TRBJ2-1; 10 bases map to TRBD1. The CDR3 consists of 16 residues. Per the germline V gene, CDR1 is SGHKS and CDR2 is YYEKEE (reference sequence). V lost 4 bases, J lost 0 bases, and 4 bases stayed unmatched. In DNA, the CDR3 is TGTGCCAGCAGCGACTGGACAGGGGGCTCCTACAATGAGCAGTTCTTC. As protein: CASSDWTGGSYNEQFF.

The CDR3 DNA sequence: TGCGCCAGCAGCCGGGACGGCCTAGGAGAGACCCAGTACTTC. Amino acids: CASSRDGLGETQYF. The V and J genes are TRBV4-3 and TRBJ2-5; either TRBD1 or TRBD2 may fit D (5 bases each). The germline V and J ends were trimmed by 4 bases and 4 bases, with 13 bases remaining between them. Per the germline V gene, CDR1 is LGHNA and CDR2 is YSLEER. The CDR3 has 14 residues.

This clonotype showed up just a few times. The chain combines TRBV7-2 with TRBJ2-3, with a weak D call TRBD2 (5 bases). This CDR3 region has 15 residues. The V gene lost 1 base and the J gene lost 1 base, with 9 bases spanning the gap. Germline-derived CDR1 and CDR2 are SGHTA and FQGNSA. CDR3: CASSLVRTGTDTQYF. The CDR3 DNA is TGTGCCAGCAGCTTAGTTAGGACTGGCACAGATACGCAGTATTTT.

This rearrangement joins TRBV30 to TRBJ1-2, with D unclear. Per germline, CDR1 GTSNPN and CDR2 SVGIG (reference sequence). The CDR3 runs to 12 residues. V was cut by 7 bases and J by 2 bases, with 11 bases left in between. The CDR3 DNA sequence: TGTGCCTCTTCCTGGCTGAACTATGGCTACACCTTC. Protein product: CASSWLNYGYTF.

The rearrangement joins TRBV7-9 to TRBJ2-1; TRBD1 aligns across 9 bases. The CDR3 is 16 residues long. V lost 4 bases, J lost 7 bases, and 11 bases stayed unmatched. Germline values: CDR1 SEHNR, CDR2 FQNEAQ (reference sequence). CDR3 nucleotide sequence: TGTGCCAGCAGCTCTCACCCGGGACAGGGTGGAAATGAGCAGTTCTTC. Translating it yields CASSSHPGQGGNEQFF.

This clonotype has more than one count but fewer than ten. The rearrangement uses TRBV7-3 and TRBJ2-3, with 13 nucleotides matching TRBD2. Germline V gives CDR1 SGHTA, CDR2 FQGTGA. This CDR3 contains 17 residues. Losses at the gene ends were 4 bases for V and 1 base for J; bases not matched to a gene: 5. CDR3 DNA sequence: TGTGCCAGCAGCTCGGGAGGACTAGCGGGGGGCACAGATACGCAGTATTTT. Protein: CASSSGGLAGGTDTQYF.

This clonotype was detected ten times or more. The chain links TRBV20-1 to TRBJ2-5, with TRBD2 identical over 7 bases. Trimming took 6 bases from V and 5 from J; bases not matched to a gene: 12. Germline values: CDR1 DFQATT, CDR2 SNEGSKA (reference sequence). This CDR3 is 14 amino acids long. The CDR3 DNA is TGCAGTGCCACCCTTGGACTAGTCCAGGAGACCCAGTACTTC. Protein sequence: CSATLGLVQETQYF.

This chain uses TRBV29-1 with TRBJ1-2, with 9 bases that match TRBD1. The CDR3 length is 14 residues. Looked up from germline, CDR1 is SQVTM and CDR2 is ANQGSEA. V lost 5 bases to trimming and J lost 3 bases; unmatched junction nucleotides: 7. The DNA for the CDR3 is TGCAGCGTTCGGCGGGACAGGGCCTACTATGGCTACACCTTC. Residues: CSVRRDRAYYGYTF. Together with reference TRBV29-1 and TRBJ1-2, the CDR3 gives the full variable domain: SAVISQKPSRDICQRGTSLTIQCQVDSQVTMMFWYRQQPGQSLTLIATANQGSEATYESGFVIDKFPISRPNLTFSTLTVSNMSPEDSSIYLCSVRRDRAYYGYTFGSGTRLTVV.

This chain connects TRBV30 to TRBJ2-7, with D possibly TRBD2 on 5 matching bases. Trimming removed 3 bases from V and 0 bases from J, with 18 bases in between. Germline lookup yields CDR1 GTSNPN and CDR2 SVGIG (reference sequence). This CDR3 comprises 16 residues. For the CDR3, the DNA is TGTGCCTGGAGAGACTATACTAGGCTAAACTCCTACGAGCAGTACTTC. It yields the protein CAWRDYTRLNSYEQYF.

This clonotype was seen only a few times. The gene calls are TRBV4-3 and TRBJ2-3; D may be TRBD2 (6 bases). The ends were cut back, 0 bases at V and 2 bases at J, with 15 bases in the middle. CDR1 is LGHNA and CDR2 is YSLEER in the germline V gene. This CDR3 region has 17 residues. CDR3 nucleotide sequence: TGCGCCAGCAGCCAAGATTTCCGCGGCGGGGCCACAGATACGCAGTATTTT. It encodes CASSQDFRGGATDTQYF.

The rearrangement links TRBV27 to TRBJ1-5; D ambiguous. CDR1 and CDR2 from the germline V gene are MNHEY and SMNVEV (reference sequence). V was clipped by 6 bases and J by 6 bases, with 18 bases between them. The CDR3 is 15 residues long. The CDR3 DNA follows: TGTGCCAGCAGCCTAGGGCAGAGAGCGGGTCAGCCCCAGCATTTT. It encodes CASSLGQRAGQPQHF.

Only a few counts were recorded for this clonotype. The chain couples TRBV5-1 to TRBJ1-4, with TRBD1 matching over 7 bases. V lost 6 bases and J lost 5; bases outside the gene matches: 7. CDR3 length: 14 residues. Germline CDR1 and CDR2: SGHRS and YFSETQ. The CDR3 protein is CASTLTGDNEKLFF. For the CDR3, the DNA is TGCGCCAGCACCCTAACAGGGGACAATGAAAAACTGTTTTTT. Full variable domain (missing parts from reference TRBV5-1 and TRBJ1-4): KAGVTQTPRYLIKTRGQQVTLSCSPISGHRSVSWYQQTPGQGLQFLFEYFSETQRNKGNFPGRFSGRQFSNSRSEMNVSTLELGDSALYLCASTLTGDNEKLFFGSGTQLSVL.

This clonotype was observed a few times. The rearrangement links TRBV11-2 to TRBJ2-2; 7 nucleotides align to TRBD2. V lost 4 bases and J lost 4; bases outside the gene matches: 15. This CDR3 region has 18 residues. Germline-derived CDR1 and CDR2 are SGHAT and FQNNGV. CDR3: CASSSLSLLSGGTGELFF. Here the CDR3 DNA reads TGTGCCAGCAGCTCCCTTTCCCTCCTTTCGGGGGGCACCGGGGAGCTGTTTTTT.